These 10 T cell receptor beta chains originate from one sample sequenced in a study of cytomegalovirus exposure and HLA in healthy donors. The assay was immunoSEQ multiplex PCR, and TCRdb's table has in-frame clones only and misses some. The sample consists of roughly 330,000 clones, roughly 87% of them appearing once. Material: PBMCs. These receptors were obtained from a woman in her twenties or thirties in good health and CMV-seropositive.

The V and J genes are TRBV11-2 and TRBJ2-7; 7 bases agree with TRBD1. CDR3 length: 13 amino acids. Germline assignment: CDR1 SGHAT and CDR2 FQNNGV. The V and J ends lost 6 bases and 2 bases, in that order; junction bases with no gene match: 4. The CDR3 spells CASSPGQAYEQYF. CDR3 nucleotides: TGTGCCAGCAGTCCCGGACAGGCCTACGAGCAGTACTTC.

The rearrangement links TRBV5-6 to TRBJ2-7, with 9 positions matching TRBD1. Germline CDR1 and CDR2: SGHDT and YYEEEE. The CDR3 spans 16 residues. J was trimmed by 3 bases and V by 3 bases; bases with no gene match: 10. The CDR3 region is CASSWGTGQGLYEQYF. The DNA of the CDR3 is TGTGCCAGCAGCTGGGGGACGGGACAGGGTCTCTACGAGCAGTACTTC.

V usage is TRBV4-3 and J usage is TRBJ2-1; the D is unclear. Germline CDR1 LGHNA, CDR2 YSLEER. Trimming pared 0 bases from V and 4 bases from J, leaving 19 bases between. This CDR3 is built from 18 residues. DNA for the CDR3: TGCGCCAGCAGCCAAGATCCAAAATCCATGGCCGCGTACAATGAGCAGTTCTTC. Encoded protein: CASSQDPKSMAAYNEQFF.

The CDR3 is CASSGEMSGTYNEQFF. The CDR3 region has the DNA TGTGCCAGCAGTGGGGAGATGAGCGGGACCTACAATGAGCAGTTCTTC. The chain carries TRBV2 and TRBJ2-1; 7 bases line up with TRBD2. This CDR3 region has 16 residues. CDR1 and CDR2 from the germline V gene are SNHLY and FYNNEI. V shed 4 bases, J shed 2 bases, and the junction held 8 bases outside the gene matches.

The chain has TRBV6-1 and TRBJ1-5; 11 nucleotides match TRBD1. The germline V gene encodes CDR1 MNHNS and CDR2 SASEGT. With V trimmed by 3 bases and J by 1 base, 8 bases remained unmatched. The CDR3 is 18 residues long. This chain's CDR3 is CASSDPGQGAGSNQPQHF. CDR3 DNA sequence: TGTGCCAGCAGTGACCCAGGACAGGGGGCTGGGAGCAATCAGCCCCAGCATTTT.

This clone showed up just once. The chain is built from TRBV28 and TRBJ1-2; 9 bases are a match to TRBD1. CDR3 length: 14 amino acids. In germline, CDR1 is MDHEN, CDR2 SYDVKM. The junction had 4 bases not matched to a gene; V was cut back by 5 bases and J by 3 bases. This CDR3 reads CASSPWTGDYGYTF. The CDR3 nucleotides read TGTGCCAGCAGTCCCTGGACAGGGGACTATGGCTACACCTTC.

The chain carries TRBV5-6 and TRBJ2-7; 8 nucleotides line up with TRBD2. This CDR3 is 15 amino acids long. From germline, CDR1 is SGHDT and CDR2 YYEEEE. V shed 2 bases, J shed 5 bases, and the junction held 9 bases outside the gene matches. The CDR3 spells CASSFRGSGVNEQYF. DNA of the CDR3: TGTGCCAGCAGCTTCCGGGGTAGCGGGGTCAACGAGCAGTACTTC.

The V call is TRBV11-3, the J call TRBJ1-2, with TRBD1 matching over 9 bases. V lost 0 bases to trimming and J lost 6 bases; unmatched junction nucleotides: 11. CDR1 and CDR2 from the germline V gene are SGHNT and YENEEA. The CDR3 is 17 amino acids. This CDR3 reads CASSLDLTAQGAHGYTF. The CDR3 DNA is TGTGCCAGCAGCTTAGATTTAACGGCACAGGGGGCGCATGGCTACACCTTC.

The chain is built from TRBV6-1 and TRBJ1-5, with 7 bases lining up with TRBD1. This CDR3 has 15 residues. Germline V gene sequence: CDR1 MNHNS, CDR2 SASEGT. V lost 3 bases and J lost 5; bases outside the gene matches: 7. This CDR3 is CASSDAGGGYQPQHF. CDR3 DNA: TGTGCCAGCAGTGACGCTGGAGGGGGCTATCAGCCCCAGCATTTT.

Only one count was recorded for this clone. Within the sample, other DNA sequences also encode this same CDR3. This chain uses TRBV7-2 with TRBJ2-7; 8 bases are shared with TRBD1. This CDR3 is built from 14 residues. The trim removed 1 base at V and 6 bases at J, leaving 5 bases unmatched. Germline V gene lookup returns CDR1 SGHTA and CDR2 FQGNSA. CDR3 sequence (DNA): TGTGCCAGCAGCTTAGGTTCAGGGGGCAGCGAGCAGTACTTC. This sequence encodes CASSLGSGGSEQYF.